One and the same sample provided the 27 T cell receptor beta chains below, sequenced in a study of T cells in Graves' hyperthyroidism and ophthalmopathy. The source material, RNA transcripts, was used to amplify TCR beta CDR3 regions. Researchers ran a first-round RT-PCR on the TCR CDR3 using the HTBI primer set. TCRdb processed the multiplex PCR reads anew with MiXCR; each CDR3 protein has one entry. The sample shows roughly 360,000 distinct CDR3 sequences, roughly 12% of them seen only once. Material for sequencing was blood. The receptors shown here come from a man younger than 40 with Graves' hyperthyroidism that later progressed to Graves' ophthalmopathy.

The CDR3 coding sequence is TGTGCCAGCAGCTCAACAGGGTCCGGGTATTCACCCCTCCACTTT. Protein sequence: CASSSTGSGYSPLHF. The rearrangement links TRBV11-3 to TRBJ1-6; D might be TRBD1 (6 bases). Germline V gene lookup returns CDR1 SGHNT and CDR2 YENEEA. The CDR3 is 15 amino acids. V lost 4 bases, J lost 8 bases, and 15 bases lay in between.

V is TRBV10-3 and J is TRBJ2-2; maybe TRBD1 (8 bases). Trimming pared 4 bases from V and 5 bases from J, leaving 14 bases between. The CDR3 runs 15 residues. Germline V gene lookup returns CDR1 ENHRY and CDR2 SYGVKD. CDR3 sequence: CAISVDRGGTGELFF. CDR3 in DNA: TGTGCCATCAGTGTTGACAGGGGAGGGACCGGGGAGCTGTTTTTT.

The chain couples TRBV18 to TRBJ2-1; D not certain. The CDR3 has 12 amino acids. In germline, CDR1 is KGHSH, CDR2 LQKENI. Trimming cost V 1 base and J 4 bases, with 2 bases left between them. The chain's CDR3 is CASSPQYNEQFF. In nucleotides, the CDR3 is TGTGCCAGCTCACCACAATACAATGAGCAGTTCTTC.

Many counts were recorded for this clonotype. The chain employs TRBV7-2 and TRBJ1-1; D is ambiguous. V was clipped by 2 bases and J by 0 bases, with 7 bases between them. From germline, CDR1 is SGHTA and CDR2 FQGNSA. This CDR3 is built from 14 residues. CDR3 in DNA: TGTGCCAGCAGCTTATCCCCAATGAACACTGAAGCTTTCTTT. It encodes CASSLSPMNTEAFF.

This clonotype came up a few times. The chain links TRBV24-1 to TRBJ2-3; D gene ambiguous. CDR3 length equals 13 residues. V dropped 7 bases and J dropped 3 bases, with 10 bases sitting between them. The germline V gene has CDR1 KGHDR and CDR2 SFDVKD. The CDR3 loop reads CATSKLDTDTQYF. Here the CDR3 DNA reads TGTGCCACCAGCAAGCTGGATACAGATACGCAGTATTTT.

This chain links TRBV9 with TRBJ1-2, with D tentatively TRBD1 (6 bases). V shed 0 bases and J shed 0 bases, with 12 bases lying between them. The CDR3 is 16 residues long. Germline V gene sequence: CDR1 SGDLS, CDR2 YYNGEE. The CDR3 loop reads CASSVDSRGTNYGYTF. In nucleotides, the CDR3 is TGTGCCAGCAGCGTAGATAGCAGGGGAACTAACTATGGCTACACCTTC.

This clonotype came up many times. J is TRBJ1-1 and V is TRBV20-1; no clear D gene. The CDR3 covers 15 residues. V dropped 8 bases and J dropped 0 bases, with 19 bases sitting between them. Germline V gives CDR1 DFQATT, CDR2 SNEGSKA (reference sequence). The CDR3 coding sequence is TGCAGTACCATGGTGGCTGGCCTTATGAACACTGAAGCTTTCTTT. This codes for CSTMVAGLMNTEAFF.

A few counts support this clonotype. This chain joins TRBV9 and TRBJ1-6; D gene ambiguous. V was clipped by 0 bases and J by 6 bases, with 19 bases between them. This CDR3 comprises 18 residues. In germline, CDR1 is SGDLS, CDR2 YYNGEE. The CDR3 is CASSVVPTAGGVNSPLHF. The CDR3 nucleotides read TGTGCCAGCAGCGTAGTTCCTACGGCGGGCGGGGTTAATTCACCCCTCCACTTT. Drawing the rest from reference TRBV9 and TRBJ1-6, the complete variable domain is DSGVTQTPKHLITATGQRVTLRCSPRSGDLSVYWYQQSLDQGLQFLIQYYNGEERAKGNILERFSAQQFPDLHSELNLSSLELGDSALYFCASSVVPTAGGVNSPLHFGNGTRLTVT.

This clonotype was recorded many times. This chain links TRBV7-2 with TRBJ2-1; possibly TRBD2 for D (7 bases). The CDR3 loop spans 14 amino acids. Trimming took 4 bases from V and 11 from J, leaving 18 bases between them. Looked up from germline, CDR1 is SGHTA and CDR2 is FQGNSA. In DNA form, the CDR3 reads TGTGCCAGCAGCTCTGGGGACACGGGGGGAAAGCAGTTCTTC. Its translation: CASSSGDTGGKQFF.

This clonotype was observed many times. J is TRBJ2-7 and V is TRBV18; D unclear. This CDR3 region has 13 residues. Per the germline V gene, CDR1 is KGHSH and CDR2 is LQKENI. With 2 bases removed from V and 2 bases from J, the gap between germline ends came to 7 bases. This chain's CDR3 is CASSPGAAYEQYF. CDR3 nucleotide sequence: TGTGCCAGCTCACCAGGCGCTGCCTACGAGCAGTACTTC.

This clonotype was seen repeatedly, ten times or more. CDR3 coding DNA: TGTGCCAGCAAATCAGGGTCCTCGATAAATGAAAAACTGTTTTTT. Translation gives CASKSGSSINEKLFF. The chain recombines TRBV27 with TRBJ1-4; perhaps TRBD1 as D (5 bases). Germline loops: CDR1 MNHEY, CDR2 SMNVEV (reference sequence). V was cut by 7 bases and J by 5 bases, with 17 bases left in between. This CDR3 is built from 15 residues.

This clonotype has a count of ten or more. The J gene is TRBJ2-5, the V gene TRBV7-9; D call uncertain. Trimming cost V 7 bases and J 4 bases, with 7 bases left between them. Per the germline V gene, CDR1 is SEHNR and CDR2 is FQNEAQ (reference sequence). The CDR3 has 11 amino acids. The CDR3 DNA reads TGTGCCAGCACCTCAAGAGAGACCCAGTACTTC. Its protein is CASTSRETQYF. Filled out from reference TRBV7-9 and TRBJ2-5, the complete variable domain reads DTGVSQNPRHKITKRGQNVTFRCDPISEHNRLYWYRQTLGQGPEFLTYFQNEAQLEKSRLLSDRFSAERPKGSFSTLEIQRTEQGDSAMYLCASTSRETQYFGPGTRLLVL.

The J gene is TRBJ2-7, the V gene TRBV10-3; D assignment may be TRBD1 or TRBD2 (5 bases each). Germline assignment: CDR1 ENHRY and CDR2 SYGVKD. Trimming stripped 4 bases from V and 2 bases from J, with 9 bases between. The CDR3 extends over 13 amino acids. The CDR3: CAISGGTPYEQYF. The CDR3 DNA sequence: TGTGCCATCAGTGGAGGGACCCCCTACGAGCAGTACTTC.

This clonotype was detected many times. The V gene is TRBV2, the J gene TRBJ2-3; 7 nucleotides agree with TRBD2. The CDR3 loop spans 13 amino acids. V dropped 7 bases and J dropped 3; count of bases not matched to a gene: 4. The germline V gene has CDR1 SNHLY and CDR2 FYNNEI. The CDR3 reads CASMLADTDTQYF. The CDR3 DNA is TGTGCCAGCATGCTAGCGGATACAGATACGCAGTATTTT.

This clonotype was seen only a few times. The CDR3 DNA reads as TGCGCCAGCAGCCAAGAGGCCAGCCCGGAGCAGTTCTTC. Amino acid sequence: CASSQEASPEQFF. V gene TRBV4-1 combines with J gene TRBJ2-1; no firm D call. The V gene's germline CDR1 is MGHRA and CDR2 YSYEKL. V was shortened by 0 bases and J by 10 bases, with 10 bases between the two germline ends. CDR3 length: 13 residues.

With respect to this clonotype: Since a much larger clone is just one base distant, this may be a read error. J is TRBJ2-5 and V is TRBV11-3, with 12 bases that match TRBD2. From germline, CDR1 is SGHNT and CDR2 YENEEA. This CDR3 has 16 residues. The CDR3 protein is CTSSRGLAGLQETQYF. For the CDR3, the DNA is TGTACCAGCAGCCGCGGACTAGCGGGACTACAAGAGACCCAGTACTTC.

The rearrangement links TRBV12-3 or TRBV12-4 to TRBJ2-1; D tentatively fits TRBD1 or TRBD2 (5 bases each). There are 15 residues in the CDR3. The V end was cut by 7 bases, the J end by 8 bases, with 21 bases between. This CDR3 is CASTFTGTVAHEQFF. The CDR3 nucleotides read TGTGCCAGCACCTTCACCGGGACCGTCGCGCATGAGCAGTTCTTC.

The chain couples TRBV6-5 to TRBJ1-6; D uncertain. Germline-derived CDR1 and CDR2 are MNHEY and SVGAGI. This CDR3 is built from 14 residues. Trimming stripped 0 bases from V and 7 bases from J, with 7 bases between. The CDR3 DNA sequence: TGTGCCAGCAGTTACTCTAAGACGAATTCACCCCTCCACTTT. This codes for CASSYSKTNSPLHF.

V gene TRBV12-3 or TRBV12-4 combines with J gene TRBJ1-3, with D possibly matching TRBD1 (5 bases). Deletions cut 4 bases from V and 0 bases from J, with 13 bases between. The CDR3 is 16 amino acids. The CDR3 DNA reads as TGTGCCAGCAGTTATTGGGACTGGAGCTCTGGAAACACCATATATTTT. This encodes CASSYWDWSSGNTIYF.

The gene calls are TRBV6-5 and TRBJ1-6; D might be TRBD1 (5 bases). The CDR3 is 18 amino acids. V lost 3 bases to trimming and J lost 0 bases, with 15 bases between them. Per germline, CDR1 MNHEY and CDR2 SVGAGI. The CDR3 bases are TGTGCCAGCAGTTATAGCGACAGCCCAAGCTCCTATAATTCACCCCTCCACTTT. It codes for CASSYSDSPSSYNSPLHF.

V and J are TRBV10-3 and TRBJ2-7; 9 nucleotides align to TRBD2. The ends lost 6 bases at V and 1 base at J; junction bases unmatched: 7. CDR3 length: 15 residues. Germline values: CDR1 ENHRY, CDR2 SYGVKD. The CDR3 nucleotides read TGTGCCATCAGGGCTAGCGGGGACAAATCCTACGAGCAGTACTTC. Residues: CAIRASGDKSYEQYF.

Ten or more counts support this clonotype. J is TRBJ1-1 and V is TRBV6-1; possibly TRBD1 for D (6 bases). Between the trimmed V and J ends, which lost 6 bases and 5 bases, there was a span of 16 bases. The CDR3 is 14 amino acids. Germline V CDR1 and CDR2: MNHNS, SASEGT. The CDR3 region is CASSEQGGGTEAFF. As DNA, the CDR3 is TGTGCCAGCAGCGAACAGGGAGGGGGTACTGAAGCTTTCTTT.

In its sample, this clonotype was seen many times. The chain employs TRBV12-5 and TRBJ1-5; TRBD1 matches 9 bases. There are 16 residues in the CDR3. CDR1 and CDR2 (germline): LGHNT, FRNRAP. V lost 6 bases, J lost 1 base, and 7 bases stayed unmatched. The CDR3 DNA is TGTGCTAGTGGCCCATCGGACAGGGGCAGCAATCAGCCCCAGCATTTT. Protein: CASGPSDRGSNQPQHF.

The chain recombines TRBV28 with TRBJ2-3; D is unclear. The CDR3 spans 12 residues. The V gene lost 3 bases and the J gene lost 4 bases, with 5 bases spanning the gap. Germline V gene data show CDR1 as MDHEN and CDR2 as SYDVKM. The CDR3 region is CASSFVPDTQYF. In DNA, the CDR3 is TGTGCCAGCAGTTTCGTCCCAGATACGCAGTATTTT. The full variable domain, with the rest looked up from reference TRBV28 and TRBJ2-3, is DVKVTQSSRYLVKRTGEKVFLECVQDMDHENMFWYRQDPGLGLRLIYFSYDVKMKEKGDIPEGYSVSREKKERFSLILESASTNQTSMYLCASSFVPDTQYFGPGTRLTVL.

The rearrangement joins TRBV9 to TRBJ2-7, with D possibly TRBD1 on 6 matching bases. V dropped 4 bases and J dropped 3 bases, with 17 bases sitting between them. The CDR3 covers 15 residues. The germline V gene encodes CDR1 SGDLS and CDR2 YYNGEE. Written as DNA, the CDR3 is TGTGCCAGCAGCCCTCGGTTGGGACAAAGCTACGAGCAGTACTTC. It specifies CASSPRLGQSYEQYF.

This clonotype showed up many times. The chain couples TRBV5-1 to TRBJ1-1; the D gene is possibly TRBD1 (5 bases). The germline V gene has CDR1 SGHRS and CDR2 YFSETQ. CDR3 length: 16 residues. The V and J ends lost 1 base and 1 base respectively, with 14 bases between them. The CDR3 region is CASSLTAGPGNTEAFF. CDR3 nucleotides: TGCGCCAGCAGCTTGACGGCGGGGCCTGGGAACACTGAAGCTTTCTTT.

This clonotype was counted many times. The J gene is TRBJ2-2, the V gene TRBV9; TRBD1 agrees at 11 bases. Trimming removed 3 bases from V and 5 bases from J; junction bases left unmatched: 6. The CDR3 is 16 residues long. Germline CDR1 reads SGDLS; CDR2 reads YYNGEE. The CDR3 sequence is CASSEGQGVGTGELFF. In nucleotides, the CDR3 is TGTGCCAGCAGCGAGGGACAGGGGGTTGGAACCGGGGAGCTGTTTTTT.